Below are 23 T cell receptor beta chains sequenced from a single sample in a study of blood T cell repertoires in COVID-19. The method was immunoSEQ multiplex PCR; TCRdb's version includes in-frame clones alone and lacks a portion of them. The table shows some 380,000 clones, with 81% occurring only once. The sequencing sample was made of peripheral blood. The origin of the receptors is a human donor with acute or convalescent COVID-19. The donor label of this sample is uncertain.

The chain combines TRBV18 with TRBJ1-2, with 8 bases identical to TRBD1. The ends lost 4 bases at V and 3 bases at J; junction bases unmatched: 7. Germline V CDR1 and CDR2: KGHSH, LQKENI. CDR3 length equals 15 residues. CDR3 sequence (DNA): TGTGCCAGCTCACGATTAGAGACAGGGGACTATGGCTACACCTTC. Its translation: CASSRLETGDYGYTF.

V gene TRBV27 combines with J gene TRBJ1-6; tentatively, D is TRBD1 (5 bases). Trimming shortened V by 3 bases and J by 8 bases, and 8 bases separated the two germline ends. The CDR3 runs 13 residues. Germline values: CDR1 MNHEY, CDR2 SMNVEV (reference sequence). The chain's CDR3 is CASSLAGYSPLHF. CDR3 DNA: TGTGCCAGCAGTTTGGCAGGGTATTCACCCCTCCACTTT.

This clone came up a few times. The rearrangement links TRBV3-1 (or the pseudogene TRBV3-2) to TRBJ1-1, with D unclear. Germline CDR1 reads LGHDT; CDR2 reads YNNKEL (reference sequence). Between the trimmed V and J ends, which lost 4 bases and 1 base, there was a span of 10 bases. This CDR3 has 14 amino acids. In nucleotides, the CDR3 is TGTGCCAGCAGCCGATCAGAGGGGAACACTGAAGCTTTCTTT. It codes for CASSRSEGNTEAFF.

This chain links TRBV6-5 with TRBJ2-7; D uncertain. Trimming shortened V by 6 bases and J by 0 bases, and 9 bases separated the two germline ends. The CDR3 totals 13 residues. CDR1 is MNHEY and CDR2 is SVGAGI in the germline V gene. Here the CDR3 reads CASRLTVSYEQYF. CDR3 nucleotides: TGTGCCAGCAGGCTAACAGTCTCCTACGAGCAGTACTTC.

V gene TRBV11-2 combines with J gene TRBJ2-2, with 14 bases that match TRBD2. V lost 3 bases to trimming and J lost 7 bases; unmatched junction nucleotides: 4. This CDR3 is 16 amino acids long. Per the germline V gene, CDR1 is SGHAT and CDR2 is FQNNGV. This CDR3 is CASSFGLAGGGGELFF. CDR3 DNA: TGTGCCAGCAGCTTTGGACTAGCGGGAGGCGGCGGGGAGCTGTTTTTT.

V usage is TRBV15 and J usage is TRBJ1-1; 10 nucleotides line up with TRBD1. After removal of 3 bases from V and 4 bases from J, the junction contained 11 bases not matched to a gene. The CDR3 extends over 17 amino acids. Germline V CDR1 and CDR2: LNHNV, YYDKDF (reference sequence). Written as DNA, the CDR3 is TGTGCCACCAGCAGGCAGGGACAGGGGCGATGGGGCACTGAAGCTTTCTTT. The encoded protein is CATSRQGQGRWGTEAFF.

In nucleotides, the CDR3 is TGTGCCAGTAGTATATCGGCAGCGTATGATATGACTGAAGCTTTCTTT. This encodes CASSISAAYDMTEAFF. The chain uses TRBV19 and TRBJ1-1; D uncertain. Per the germline V gene, CDR1 is LNHDA and CDR2 is SQIVND (reference sequence). V shed 2 bases and J shed 5 bases, with 18 bases lying between them. The CDR3 is 16 amino acids.

This clone was seen once. V and J are TRBV10-3 and TRBJ2-1; TRBD2 matches 14 bases. V was pared by 10 bases and J by 7 bases, with 21 bases of the junction left unmatched. The germline V gene encodes CDR1 ENHRY and CDR2 SYGVKD. CDR3 length: 19 amino acids. CDR3 in amino acids: CATQRAGTSGRKGRNEQFF. For the CDR3, the DNA is TGTGCCACTCAAAGGGCCGGGACTAGCGGGAGAAAGGGTCGTAATGAGCAGTTCTTC.

This clone was counted once. In nucleotides, the CDR3 is TGCGCCAGCAGCCTAGCGGGAGCAGATACGCAGTATTTT. Translation gives CASSLAGADTQYF. The chain recombines TRBV10-2 with TRBJ2-3, with 10 bases fitting TRBD2. The CDR3 is 13 amino acids. The germline CDR1 and CDR2 sequences are WSHSY and SAAADI. Trimming cost V 6 bases and J 4 bases; bases outside gene matches: 1.

V gene TRBV28 combines with J gene TRBJ2-7, with 12 nucleotides matching TRBD1. Trimming cost V 5 bases and J 5 bases; bases outside gene matches: 10. Per germline, CDR1 MDHEN and CDR2 SYDVKM. This CDR3 region has 16 residues. The CDR3 DNA is TGTGCCAGCAGTAGGCCCGGGACAGGGGGCTTTAACGAGCAGTACTTC. Its translation: CASSRPGTGGFNEQYF. Looking up the rest from reference TRBV28 and TRBJ2-7 gives the full variable domain: DVKVTQSSRYLVKRTGEKVFLECVQDMDHENMFWYRQDPGLGLRLIYFSYDVKMKEKGDIPEGYSVSREKKERFSLILESASTNQTSMYLCASSRPGTGGFNEQYFGPGTRLTVT.

The chain carries TRBV7-9 and TRBJ2-1, with 10 bases matching TRBD2. This CDR3 has 14 amino acids. V was pared by 7 bases and J by 7 bases, with 7 bases of the junction left unmatched. CDR1 and CDR2 from the germline V gene are SEHNR and FQNEAQ (reference sequence). This CDR3 reads CASNRLAGHNEQFF. The CDR3 DNA follows: TGTGCCAGCAACCGACTAGCGGGTCATAATGAGCAGTTCTTC.

The chain uses TRBV5-5 and TRBJ1-1; no definite D call. The germline V gene has CDR1 SGHKS and CDR2 YYEKEE (reference sequence). This CDR3 contains 15 residues. The V end lost 1 base, the J end lost 0 bases, and 10 bases lay between the germline ends. The CDR3: CASSLFPEVNTEAFF. CDR3 sequence (DNA): TGTGCCAGCAGCTTGTTTCCAGAGGTGAACACTGAAGCTTTCTTT.

This clone was observed a handful of times. This CDR3 is also generated by other DNA sequences in the sample. The rearrangement joins TRBV18 to TRBJ1-1, with D possibly TRBD1 on 6 matching bases. CDR3 length: 14 residues. Germline V gene data show CDR1 as KGHSH and CDR2 as LQKENI. The germline V and J ends were trimmed by 2 bases and 0 bases, with 7 bases remaining between them. The CDR3 nucleotides are TGTGCCAGCTCACCAACAGGGTTGAACACTGAAGCTTTCTTT. Translation: CASSPTGLNTEAFF.

The rearrangement uses TRBV11-2 and TRBJ1-1, with 9 bases matching TRBD1. V lost 3 bases to trimming and J lost 2 bases; unmatched junction nucleotides: 4. The CDR3 consists of 15 residues. From germline, CDR1 is SGHAT and CDR2 FQNNGV. CDR3 in DNA: TGTGCCAGCAGCTTGACGGGACAGGGAAACACTGAAGCTTTCTTT. Its translation is CASSLTGQGNTEAFF.

The chain has TRBV4-1 and TRBJ2-6; D perhaps matches TRBD1 (5 bases). The germline gives CDR1 MGHRA, CDR2 YSYEKL. The CDR3 contains 17 residues. Trimming cost V 4 bases and J 0 bases, with 13 bases left between them. CDR3 residues: CASSLRETVSGANVLTF. DNA of the CDR3: TGCGCCAGCAGCCTCCGCGAGACAGTCTCTGGGGCCAACGTCCTGACTTTC.

The chain joins TRBV6-6 to TRBJ1-1; D is unclear. Trimming left V 2 bases short and J 1 base short, with 8 bases between. The germline CDR1 and CDR2 sequences are MNHNY and SVGAGI (reference sequence). CDR3 length: 14 residues. The CDR3: CASSYTQTNTEAFF. CDR3 in DNA: TGTGCCAGCAGTTACACACAGACGAACACTGAAGCTTTCTTT.

This chain connects TRBV12-3 or TRBV12-4 to TRBJ1-2; D ambiguous. This CDR3 has 13 residues. Trimming removed 2 bases at V and 2 bases at J, with 6 bases between. CDR3 region: CASSLTENYGYTF. The CDR3 DNA is TGTGCCAGCAGTTTAACGGAGAACTATGGCTACACCTTC.

The chain joins TRBV19 to TRBJ2-3; 11 nucleotides agree with TRBD2. The CDR3 is 14 residues long. The trim removed 5 bases at V and 3 bases at J, leaving 1 base unmatched. CDR1 is LNHDA and CDR2 is SQIVND in the germline V gene (reference sequence). CDR3 in DNA: TGTGCCAGTAGTCTAGCGGGGGGAACAGATACGCAGTATTTT. Residues: CASSLAGGTDTQYF.

The rearrangement links TRBV10-2 to TRBJ1-6; 10 bases are a match to TRBD1. Looked up from germline, CDR1 is WSHSY and CDR2 is SAAADI. V gave up 4 bases and J gave up 7 bases; unmatched junction bases: 7. The CDR3 covers 16 residues. CDR3 in amino acids: CASSAERDRGNSPLHF. In DNA, the CDR3 is TGCGCCAGCAGTGCCGAACGGGACAGGGGAAATTCACCCCTCCACTTT.

The sample holds a few counts of this clone. This same CDR3 is encoded by further DNA sequences in the sample. The chain is built from TRBV5-4 and TRBJ2-7; maybe TRBD1 (7 bases). CDR1 is SGHNT, CDR2 YYREEE, per germline (reference sequence). V dropped 5 bases and J dropped 0 bases, with 15 bases sitting between them. The length of the CDR3 is 15 residues. The CDR3 sequence: CASSGGTVSSYEQYF. The CDR3 DNA follows: TGTGCCAGCAGTGGGGGGACAGTGAGCTCCTACGAGCAGTACTTC.

The gene calls are TRBV4-2 and TRBJ2-6; D might be TRBD1 (6 bases). V lost 6 bases, J lost 0 bases, and 12 bases lay in between. CDR1 and CDR2 from the germline V gene are LGHNA and YNFKEQ. The CDR3 totals 16 residues. The CDR3 protein is CASSQDRDSGANVLTF. The CDR3 DNA reads TGTGCCAGCAGTCAGGACAGAGACTCTGGGGCCAACGTCCTGACTTTC.

CDR3 DNA sequence: TGTGCCAGCTCACCACAGGGGGCCCGCTATGGCTACACCTTC. Translation gives CASSPQGARYGYTF. This chain joins TRBV18 and TRBJ1-2, with 7 bases that match TRBD1. Germline V gene lookup returns CDR1 KGHSH and CDR2 LQKENI. The CDR3 covers 14 residues. Unmatched junction bases numbered 3, after V lost 1 base and J lost 4 bases.

There are a few counts of this clone. The rearrangement links TRBV15 to TRBJ1-2, with TRBD1 identical over 8 bases. Germline CDR1 and CDR2: LNHNV and YYDKDF (reference sequence). J was trimmed by 7 bases and V by 0 bases; bases with no gene match: 10. The CDR3 runs to 16 residues. CDR3 loop: CATSRDPGGRRGGYTF. The CDR3, as DNA: TGTGCCACCAGCAGAGATCCAGGGGGCAGACGGGGTGGCTACACCTTC.